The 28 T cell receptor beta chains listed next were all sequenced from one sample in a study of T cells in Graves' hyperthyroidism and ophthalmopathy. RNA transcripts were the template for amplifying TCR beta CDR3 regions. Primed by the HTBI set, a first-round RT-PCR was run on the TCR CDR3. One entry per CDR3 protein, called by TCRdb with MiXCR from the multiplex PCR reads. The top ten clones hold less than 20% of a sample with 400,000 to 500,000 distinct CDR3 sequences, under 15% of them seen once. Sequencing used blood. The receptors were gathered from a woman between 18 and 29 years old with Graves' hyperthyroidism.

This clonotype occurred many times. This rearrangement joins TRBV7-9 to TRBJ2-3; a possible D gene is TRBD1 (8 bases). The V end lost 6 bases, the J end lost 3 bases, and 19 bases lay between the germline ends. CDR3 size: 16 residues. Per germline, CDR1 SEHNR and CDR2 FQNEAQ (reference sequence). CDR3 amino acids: CASSATGGGPTDTQYF. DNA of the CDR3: TGTGCCAGCAGTGCCACAGGGGGGGGACCAACAGATACGCAGTATTTT.

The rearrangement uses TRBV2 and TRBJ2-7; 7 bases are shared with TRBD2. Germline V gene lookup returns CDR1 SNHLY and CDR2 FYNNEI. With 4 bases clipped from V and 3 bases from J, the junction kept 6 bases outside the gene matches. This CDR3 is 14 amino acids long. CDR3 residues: CASSAASGFYEQYF. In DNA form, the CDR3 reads TGTGCCAGCAGTGCGGCTAGCGGATTCTACGAGCAGTACTTC.

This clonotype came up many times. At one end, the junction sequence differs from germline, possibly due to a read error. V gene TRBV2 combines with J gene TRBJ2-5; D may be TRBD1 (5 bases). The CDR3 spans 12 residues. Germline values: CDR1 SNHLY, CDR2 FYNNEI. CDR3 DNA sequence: TGTGCCGGCAGGGTCGTTGGGGAGACCCAGTACTTC. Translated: CAGRVVGETQYF.

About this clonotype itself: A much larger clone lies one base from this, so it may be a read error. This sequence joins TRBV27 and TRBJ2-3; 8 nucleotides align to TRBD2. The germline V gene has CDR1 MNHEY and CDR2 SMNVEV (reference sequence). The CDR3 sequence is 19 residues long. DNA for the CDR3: TGTGCCAGCAGTTTACGAACCCCGGGAGGGACCTCTGACACAGATATGCAGTATTTT. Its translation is CASSLRTPGGTSDTDMQYF.

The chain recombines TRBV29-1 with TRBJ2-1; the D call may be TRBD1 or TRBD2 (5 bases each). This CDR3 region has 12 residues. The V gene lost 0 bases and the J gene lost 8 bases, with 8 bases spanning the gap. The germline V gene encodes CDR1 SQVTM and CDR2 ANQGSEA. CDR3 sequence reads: CSVEDRGDEQFF. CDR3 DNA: TGCAGCGTTGAAGATCGGGGCGATGAGCAGTTCTTC.

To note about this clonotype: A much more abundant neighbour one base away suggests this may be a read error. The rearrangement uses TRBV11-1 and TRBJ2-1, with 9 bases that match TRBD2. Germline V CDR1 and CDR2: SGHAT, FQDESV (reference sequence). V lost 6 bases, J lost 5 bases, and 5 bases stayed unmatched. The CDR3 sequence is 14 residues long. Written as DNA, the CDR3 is TGTGCCAGCAGAAGTAGCGGGGGAGACAATGAGCAGTTCTTC. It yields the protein CASRSSGGDNEQFF.

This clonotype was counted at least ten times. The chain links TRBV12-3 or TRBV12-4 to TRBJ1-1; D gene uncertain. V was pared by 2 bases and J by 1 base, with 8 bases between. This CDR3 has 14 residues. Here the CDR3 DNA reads TGTGCCAGCAGTTTATCGGCAGAGAACACTGAAGCTTTCTTT. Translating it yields CASSLSAENTEAFF.

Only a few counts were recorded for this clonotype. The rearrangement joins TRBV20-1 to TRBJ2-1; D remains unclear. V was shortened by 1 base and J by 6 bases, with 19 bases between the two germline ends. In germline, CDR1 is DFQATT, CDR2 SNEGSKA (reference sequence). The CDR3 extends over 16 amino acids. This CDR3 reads CSARAAAQGVSNEQFF. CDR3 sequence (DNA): TGCAGTGCTAGAGCCGCCGCCCAAGGCGTTTCCAATGAGCAGTTCTTC.

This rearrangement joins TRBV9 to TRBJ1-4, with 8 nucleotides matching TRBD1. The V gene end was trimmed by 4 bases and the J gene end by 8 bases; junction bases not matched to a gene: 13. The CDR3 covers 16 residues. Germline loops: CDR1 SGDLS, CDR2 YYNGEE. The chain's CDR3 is CASSPGEAGGPEKLFF. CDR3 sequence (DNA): TGTGCCAGCAGCCCCGGAGAGGCAGGGGGCCCCGAAAAACTGTTTTTT.

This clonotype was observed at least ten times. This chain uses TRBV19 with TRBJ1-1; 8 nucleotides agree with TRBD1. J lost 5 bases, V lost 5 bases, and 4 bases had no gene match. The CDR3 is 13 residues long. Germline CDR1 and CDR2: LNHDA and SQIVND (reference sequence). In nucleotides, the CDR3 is TGTGCCAGTAGTCAACAGGGGGGGACTGAAGCTTTCTTT. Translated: CASSQQGGTEAFF. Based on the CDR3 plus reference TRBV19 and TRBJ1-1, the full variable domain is DGGITQSPKYLFRKEGQNVTLSCEQNLNHDAMYWYRQDPGQGLRLIYYSQIVNDFQKGDIAEGYSVSREKKESFPLTVTSAQKNPTAFYLCASSQQGGTEAFFGQGTRLTVV.

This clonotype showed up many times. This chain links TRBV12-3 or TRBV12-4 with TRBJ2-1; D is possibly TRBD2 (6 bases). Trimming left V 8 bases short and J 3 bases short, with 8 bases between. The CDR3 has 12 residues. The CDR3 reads CASGGNYNEQFF. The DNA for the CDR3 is TGTGCCAGCGGCGGGAACTACAATGAGCAGTTCTTC.

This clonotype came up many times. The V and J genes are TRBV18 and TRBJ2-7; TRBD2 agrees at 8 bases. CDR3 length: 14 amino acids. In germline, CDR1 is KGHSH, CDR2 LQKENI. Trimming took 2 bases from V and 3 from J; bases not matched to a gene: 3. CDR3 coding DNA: TGTGCCAGCTCACCATCCCGGGGGGGCTACGAGCAGTACTTC. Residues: CASSPSRGGYEQYF.

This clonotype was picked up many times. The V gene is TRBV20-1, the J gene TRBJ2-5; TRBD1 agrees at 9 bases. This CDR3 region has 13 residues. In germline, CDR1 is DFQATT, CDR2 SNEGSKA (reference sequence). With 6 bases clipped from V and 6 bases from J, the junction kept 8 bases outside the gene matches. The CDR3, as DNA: TGCAGTGCGCTACGGGACAGGGCGAAGACCCAGTACTTC. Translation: CSALRDRAKTQYF.

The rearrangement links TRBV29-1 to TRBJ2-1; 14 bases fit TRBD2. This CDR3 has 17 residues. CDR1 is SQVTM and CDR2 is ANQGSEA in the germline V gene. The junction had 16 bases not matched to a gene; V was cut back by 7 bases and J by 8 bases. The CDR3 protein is CSGPRGRGTSGSDEQFF. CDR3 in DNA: TGCAGCGGCCCCAGGGGGCGGGGGACTAGCGGGAGCGATGAGCAGTTCTTC.

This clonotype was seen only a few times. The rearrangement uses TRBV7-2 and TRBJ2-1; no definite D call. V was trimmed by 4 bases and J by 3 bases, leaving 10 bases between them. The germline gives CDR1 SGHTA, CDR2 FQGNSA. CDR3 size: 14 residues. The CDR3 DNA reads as TGTGCCAGCAGCTCCCCGGATATCTACAATGAGCAGTTCTTC. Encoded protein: CASSSPDIYNEQFF.

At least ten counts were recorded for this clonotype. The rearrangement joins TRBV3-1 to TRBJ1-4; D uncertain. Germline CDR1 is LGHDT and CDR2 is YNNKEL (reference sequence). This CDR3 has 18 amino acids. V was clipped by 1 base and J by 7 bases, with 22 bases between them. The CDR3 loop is CASSQGIGFGLDSEKLFF. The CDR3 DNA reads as TGTGCCAGCAGCCAAGGAATTGGTTTTGGCCTGGATTCTGAAAAACTGTTTTTT.

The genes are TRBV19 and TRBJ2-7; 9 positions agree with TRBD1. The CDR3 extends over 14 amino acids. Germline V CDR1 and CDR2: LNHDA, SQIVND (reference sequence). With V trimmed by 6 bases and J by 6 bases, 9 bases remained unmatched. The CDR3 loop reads CASSRRDRDSEQYF. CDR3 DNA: TGTGCCAGTAGCCGCCGGGACAGGGACAGCGAGCAGTACTTC.

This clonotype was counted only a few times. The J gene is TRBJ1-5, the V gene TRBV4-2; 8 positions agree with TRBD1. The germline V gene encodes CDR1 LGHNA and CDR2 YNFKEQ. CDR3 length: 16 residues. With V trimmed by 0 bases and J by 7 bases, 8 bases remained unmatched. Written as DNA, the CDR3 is TGTGCCAGCAGCCAAGATCTAAGCAGGGGGCACCAGCCCCAGCATTTT. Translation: CASSQDLSRGHQPQHF.

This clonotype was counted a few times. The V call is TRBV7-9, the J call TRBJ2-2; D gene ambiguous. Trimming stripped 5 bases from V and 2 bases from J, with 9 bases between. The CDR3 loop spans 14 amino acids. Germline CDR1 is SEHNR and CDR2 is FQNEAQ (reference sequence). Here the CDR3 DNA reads TGTGCCAGCAGCCCCGAGAGTAACACCGGGGAGCTGTTTTTT. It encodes CASSPESNTGELFF.

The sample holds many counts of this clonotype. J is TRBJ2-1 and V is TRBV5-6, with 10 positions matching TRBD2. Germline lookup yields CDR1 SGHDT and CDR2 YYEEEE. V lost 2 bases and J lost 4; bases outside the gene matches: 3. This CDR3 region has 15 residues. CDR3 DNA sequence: TGTGCCAGCAGCTTTAGCGGGAGGCCTTACAATGAGCAGTTCTTC. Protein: CASSFSGRPYNEQFF.

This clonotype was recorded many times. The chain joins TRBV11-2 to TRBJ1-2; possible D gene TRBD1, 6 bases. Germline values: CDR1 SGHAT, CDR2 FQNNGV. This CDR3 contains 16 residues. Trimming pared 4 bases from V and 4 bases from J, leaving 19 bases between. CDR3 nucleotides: TGTGCCAGCAGCTCAAGACGGACAGCGGACGCCTATGGCTACACCTTC. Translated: CASSSRRTADAYGYTF. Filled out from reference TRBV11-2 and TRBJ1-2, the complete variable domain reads EAGVAQSPRYKIIEKRQSVAFWCNPISGHATLYWYQQILGQGPKLLIQFQNNGVVDDSQLPKDRFSAERLKGVDSTLKIQPAKLEDSAVYLCASSSRRTADAYGYTFGSGTRLTVV.

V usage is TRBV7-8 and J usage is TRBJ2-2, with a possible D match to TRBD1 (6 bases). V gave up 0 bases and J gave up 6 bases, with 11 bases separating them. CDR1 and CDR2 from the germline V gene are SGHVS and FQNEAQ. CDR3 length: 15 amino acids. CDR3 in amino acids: CASSLASPGAGELFF. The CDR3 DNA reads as TGTGCCAGCAGCTTAGCTTCCCCAGGGGCCGGGGAGCTGTTTTTT.

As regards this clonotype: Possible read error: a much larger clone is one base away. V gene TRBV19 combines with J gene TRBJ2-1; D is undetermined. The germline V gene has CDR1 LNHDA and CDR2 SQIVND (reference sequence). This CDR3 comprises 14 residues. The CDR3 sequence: CAGRLAASYNEQFF. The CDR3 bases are TGTGCCGGTAGGTTGGCAGCGTCCTACAATGAGCAGTTCTTC. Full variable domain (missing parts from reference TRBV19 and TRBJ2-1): DGGITQSPKYLFRKEGQNVTLSCEQNLNHDAMYWYRQDPGQGLRLIYYSQIVNDFQKGDIAEGYSVSREKKESFPLTVTSAQKNPTAFYLCAGRLAASYNEQFFGPGTRLTVL.

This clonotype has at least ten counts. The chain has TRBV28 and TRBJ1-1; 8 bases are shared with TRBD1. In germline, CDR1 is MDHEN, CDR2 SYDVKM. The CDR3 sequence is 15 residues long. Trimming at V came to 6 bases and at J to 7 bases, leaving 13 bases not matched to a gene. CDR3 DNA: TGTGCCAGCAGACACCCGACAGGGGTCCAGGGTGAAGCTTTCTTT. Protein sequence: CASRHPTGVQGEAFF.

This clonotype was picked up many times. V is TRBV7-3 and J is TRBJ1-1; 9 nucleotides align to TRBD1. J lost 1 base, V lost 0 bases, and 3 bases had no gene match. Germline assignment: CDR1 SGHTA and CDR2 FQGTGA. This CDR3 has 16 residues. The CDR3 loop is CASSLTGTGRNTEAFF. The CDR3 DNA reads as TGTGCCAGCAGCTTAACGGGGACAGGGAGGAACACTGAAGCTTTCTTT.

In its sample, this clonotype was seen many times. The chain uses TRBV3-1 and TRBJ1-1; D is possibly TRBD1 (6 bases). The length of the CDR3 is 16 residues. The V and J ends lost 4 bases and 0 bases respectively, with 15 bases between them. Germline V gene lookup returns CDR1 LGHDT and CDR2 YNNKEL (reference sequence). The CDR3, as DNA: TGTGCCAGCAGCCGAAGGGGGGGCTTACTGAACACTGAAGCTTTCTTT. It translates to CASSRRGGLLNTEAFF. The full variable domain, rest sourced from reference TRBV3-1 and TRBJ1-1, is DTAVSQTPKYLVTQMGNDKSIKCEQNLGHDTMYWYKQDSKKFLKIMFSYNNKELIINETVPNRFSPKSPDKAHLNLHINSLELGDSAVYFCASSRRGGLLNTEAFFGQGTRLTVV.

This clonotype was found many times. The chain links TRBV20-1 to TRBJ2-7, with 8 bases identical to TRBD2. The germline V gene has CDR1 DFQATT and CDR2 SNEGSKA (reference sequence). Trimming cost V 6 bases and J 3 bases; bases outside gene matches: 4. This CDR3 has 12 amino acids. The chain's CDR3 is CSAVSGNYEQYF. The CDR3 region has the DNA TGCAGTGCGGTTAGCGGGAACTACGAGCAGTACTTC.

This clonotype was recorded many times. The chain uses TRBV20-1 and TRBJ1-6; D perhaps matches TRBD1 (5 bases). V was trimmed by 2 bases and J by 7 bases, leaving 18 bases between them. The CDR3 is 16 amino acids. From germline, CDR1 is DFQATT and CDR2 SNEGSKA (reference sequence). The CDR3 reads CSARKSGSIGNSPLHF. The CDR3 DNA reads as TGCAGTGCTAGAAAATCAGGGAGTATAGGAAATTCACCCCTCCACTTT.